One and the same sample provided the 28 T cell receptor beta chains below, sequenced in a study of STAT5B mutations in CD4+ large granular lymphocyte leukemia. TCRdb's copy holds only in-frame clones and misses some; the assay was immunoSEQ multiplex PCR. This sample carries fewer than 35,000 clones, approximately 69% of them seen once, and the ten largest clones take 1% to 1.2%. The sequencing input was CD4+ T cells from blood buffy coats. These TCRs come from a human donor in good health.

The DNA for the CDR3 is TGCGCCAGCAGCTTCGGGAGCGGGGGGGGTGAGACCCAGTACTTC. Protein: CASSFGSGGGETQYF. J is TRBJ2-5 and V is TRBV5-1, with 10 bases fitting TRBD2. Per the germline V gene, CDR1 is SGHRS and CDR2 is YFSETQ. This CDR3 spans 15 amino acids. Trimming removed 2 bases from V and 5 bases from J; junction bases left unmatched: 6.

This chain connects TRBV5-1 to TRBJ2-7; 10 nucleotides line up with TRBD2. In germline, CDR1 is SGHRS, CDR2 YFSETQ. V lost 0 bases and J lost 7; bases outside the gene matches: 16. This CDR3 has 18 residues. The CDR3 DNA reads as TGCGCCAGCAGCTTGGTCCAGCCGGGACTAGCGACAACCTGGGAGCAGTACTTC. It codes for CASSLVQPGLATTWEQYF.

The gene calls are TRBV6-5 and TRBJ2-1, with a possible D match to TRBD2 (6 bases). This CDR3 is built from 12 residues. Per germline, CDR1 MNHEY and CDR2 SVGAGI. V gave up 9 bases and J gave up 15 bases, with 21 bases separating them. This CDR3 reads CASSRRGAPRFF. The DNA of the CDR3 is TGTGCCAGTAGCCGGAGGGGAGCGCCTAGGTTCTTC.

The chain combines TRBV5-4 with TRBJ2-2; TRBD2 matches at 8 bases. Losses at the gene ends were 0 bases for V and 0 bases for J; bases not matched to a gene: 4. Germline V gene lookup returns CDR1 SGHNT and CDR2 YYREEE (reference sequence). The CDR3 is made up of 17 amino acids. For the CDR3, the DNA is TGTGCCAGCAGCTTGGCCGGACTAGCTGCGAACACCGGGGAGCTGTTTTTT. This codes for CASSLAGLAANTGELFF.

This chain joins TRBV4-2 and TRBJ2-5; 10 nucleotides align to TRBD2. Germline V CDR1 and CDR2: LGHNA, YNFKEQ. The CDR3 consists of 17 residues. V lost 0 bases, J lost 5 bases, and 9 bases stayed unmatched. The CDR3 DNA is TGTGCCAGCAGCCAAGACACACTAGCGGGGCCCCGGGAGACCCAGTACTTC. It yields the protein CASSQDTLAGPRETQYF.

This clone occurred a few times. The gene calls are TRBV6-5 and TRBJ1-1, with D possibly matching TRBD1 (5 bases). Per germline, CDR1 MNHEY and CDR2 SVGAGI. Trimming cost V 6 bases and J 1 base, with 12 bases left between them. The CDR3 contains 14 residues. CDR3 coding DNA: TGTGCCAGCAGGCCGCCTAGGGGGAACACTGAAGCTTTCTTT. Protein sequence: CASRPPRGNTEAFF.

The CDR3 protein is CASSPGTSTDTQYF. The CDR3 nucleotides are TGTGCCAGCAGCCCAGGGACTAGCACAGATACGCAGTATTTT. The chain joins TRBV5-5 to TRBJ2-3; the D gene is possibly TRBD2 (6 bases). Germline V lookup: CDR1 SGHKS, CDR2 YYEKEE (reference sequence). The CDR3 contains 14 residues. The V and J ends lost 4 bases and 0 bases respectively, with 9 bases between them.

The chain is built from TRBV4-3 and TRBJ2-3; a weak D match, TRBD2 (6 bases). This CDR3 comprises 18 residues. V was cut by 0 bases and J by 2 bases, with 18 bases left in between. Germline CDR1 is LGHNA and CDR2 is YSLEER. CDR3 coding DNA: TGCGCCAGCAGCCAAGACCCCGCTAGCGCGTTACCCACAGATACGCAGTATTTT. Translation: CASSQDPASALPTDTQYF.

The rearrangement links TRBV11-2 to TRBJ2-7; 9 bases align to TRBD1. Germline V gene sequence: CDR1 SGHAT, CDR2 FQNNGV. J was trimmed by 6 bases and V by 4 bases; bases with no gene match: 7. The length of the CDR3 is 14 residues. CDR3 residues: CASSSRQGVGEQYF. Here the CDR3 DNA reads TGTGCCAGCAGCTCCAGACAGGGGGTAGGCGAGCAGTACTTC.

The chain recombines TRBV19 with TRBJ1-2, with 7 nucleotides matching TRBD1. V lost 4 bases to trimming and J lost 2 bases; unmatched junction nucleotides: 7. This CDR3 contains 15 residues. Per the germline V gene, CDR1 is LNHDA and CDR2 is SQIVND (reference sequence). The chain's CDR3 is CASSTYTGENYGYTF. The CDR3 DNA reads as TGTGCCAGTAGTACGTATACAGGGGAAAACTATGGCTACACCTTC.

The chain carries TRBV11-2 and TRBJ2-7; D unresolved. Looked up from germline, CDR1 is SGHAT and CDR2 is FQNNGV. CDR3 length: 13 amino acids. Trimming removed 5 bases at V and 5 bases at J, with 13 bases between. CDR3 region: CASSTYRSHEQYV. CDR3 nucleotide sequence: TGTGCCAGCAGCACTTACAGATCCCACGAGCAGTACGTC.

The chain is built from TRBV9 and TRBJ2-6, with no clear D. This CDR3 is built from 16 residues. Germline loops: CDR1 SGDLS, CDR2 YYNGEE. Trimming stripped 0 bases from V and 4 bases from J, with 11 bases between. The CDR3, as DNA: TGTGCCAGCAGCGTAGTGTTGGGTGCCGGGGCCAACGTCCTGACTTTC. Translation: CASSVVLGAGANVLTF.

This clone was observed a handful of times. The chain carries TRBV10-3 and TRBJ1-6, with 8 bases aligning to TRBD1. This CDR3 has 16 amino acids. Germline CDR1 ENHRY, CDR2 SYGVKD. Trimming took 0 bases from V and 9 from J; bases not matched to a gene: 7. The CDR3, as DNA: TGTGCCATCAGTGAGTCGGGACAGGCGTCCCGTTCACCCCTCCACTTT. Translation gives CAISESGQASRSPLHF.

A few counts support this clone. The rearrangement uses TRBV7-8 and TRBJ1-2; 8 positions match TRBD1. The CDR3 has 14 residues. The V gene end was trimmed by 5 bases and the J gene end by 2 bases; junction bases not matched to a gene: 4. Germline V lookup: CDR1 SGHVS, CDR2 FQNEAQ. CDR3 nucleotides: TGTGCCAGCAGCGGGGACAGGAGGAACTATGGCTACACCTTC. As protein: CASSGDRRNYGYTF.

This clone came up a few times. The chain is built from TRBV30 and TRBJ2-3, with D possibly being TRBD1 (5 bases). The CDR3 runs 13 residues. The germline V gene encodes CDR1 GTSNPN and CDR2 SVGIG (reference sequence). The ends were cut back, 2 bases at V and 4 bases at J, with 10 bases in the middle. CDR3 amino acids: CAWSLQEPDTQYF. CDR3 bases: TGTGCCTGGAGTTTACAGGAGCCAGATACGCAGTATTTT. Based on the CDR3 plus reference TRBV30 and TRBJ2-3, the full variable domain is SQTIHQWPATLVQPVGSPLSLECTVEGTSNPNLYWYRQAAGRGLQLLFYSVGIGQISSEVPQNLSASRPQDRQFILSSKKLLLSDSGFYLCAWSLQEPDTQYFGPGTRLTVL.

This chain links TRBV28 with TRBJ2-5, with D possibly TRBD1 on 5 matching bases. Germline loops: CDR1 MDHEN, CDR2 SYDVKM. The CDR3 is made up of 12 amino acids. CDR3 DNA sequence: TGTGTTGTCTGGGGCAGCGCAGAGACCCAGTACTTC. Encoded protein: CVVWGSAETQYF.

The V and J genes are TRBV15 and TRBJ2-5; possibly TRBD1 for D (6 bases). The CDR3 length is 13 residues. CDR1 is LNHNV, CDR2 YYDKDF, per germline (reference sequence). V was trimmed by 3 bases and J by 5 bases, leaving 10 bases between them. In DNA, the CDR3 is TGTGCCACCAGCAGTAGACAGGCGGAGACCCAGTACTTC. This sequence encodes CATSSRQAETQYF. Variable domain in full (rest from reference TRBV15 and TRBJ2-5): DAMVIQNPRYQVTQFGKPVTLSCSQTLNHNVMYWYQQKSSQAPKLLFHYYDKDFNNEADTPDNFQSRRPNTSFCFLDIRSPGLGDTAMYLCATSSRQAETQYFGPGTRLLVL.

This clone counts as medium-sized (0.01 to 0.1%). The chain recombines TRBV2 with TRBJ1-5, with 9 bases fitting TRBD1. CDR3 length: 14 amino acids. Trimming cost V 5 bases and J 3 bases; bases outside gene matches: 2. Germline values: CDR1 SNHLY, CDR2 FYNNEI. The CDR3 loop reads CASSKQGANQPQHF. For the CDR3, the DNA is TGTGCCAGCAGTAAACAGGGGGCCAATCAGCCCCAGCATTTT.

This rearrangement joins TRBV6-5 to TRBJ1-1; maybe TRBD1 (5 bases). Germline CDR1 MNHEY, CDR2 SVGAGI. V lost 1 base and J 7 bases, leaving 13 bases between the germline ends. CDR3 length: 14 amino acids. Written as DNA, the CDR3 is TGTGCCAGCAGTTACTTGGGGGGTAGGGTTGAAGCTTTCTTT. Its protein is CASSYLGGRVEAFF.

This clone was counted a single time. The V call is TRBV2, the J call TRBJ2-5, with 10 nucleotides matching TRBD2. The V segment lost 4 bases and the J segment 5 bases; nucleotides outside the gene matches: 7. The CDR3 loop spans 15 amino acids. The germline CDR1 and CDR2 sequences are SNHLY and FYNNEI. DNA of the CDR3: TGTGCCAGCAGTGGGCTAGCGGGGGCCGGGGAGACCCAGTACTTC. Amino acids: CASSGLAGAGETQYF.

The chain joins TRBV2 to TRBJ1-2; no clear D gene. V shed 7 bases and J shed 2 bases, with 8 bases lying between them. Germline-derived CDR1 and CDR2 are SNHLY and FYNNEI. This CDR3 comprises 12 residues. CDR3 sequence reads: CASKRENYGYTF. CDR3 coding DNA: TGTGCCAGCAAAAGGGAAAACTATGGCTACACCTTC.

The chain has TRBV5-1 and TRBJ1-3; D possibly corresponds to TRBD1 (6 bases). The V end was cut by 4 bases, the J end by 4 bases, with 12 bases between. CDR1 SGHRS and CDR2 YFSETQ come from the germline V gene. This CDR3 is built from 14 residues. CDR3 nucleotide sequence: TGCGCCAGCAGCACAACAGGGTTCGGAAACACCATATATTTT. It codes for CASSTTGFGNTIYF.

DNA for the CDR3: TGCAGTGCCAAGGACAGAGAGACCCAGTACTTC. Its translation: CSAKDRETQYF. This chain connects TRBV20-1 to TRBJ2-5; TRBD1 might be the D (6 bases). V dropped 6 bases and J dropped 4 bases, with 9 bases sitting between them. Germline V lookup: CDR1 DFQATT, CDR2 SNEGSKA (reference sequence). The CDR3 runs to 11 residues.

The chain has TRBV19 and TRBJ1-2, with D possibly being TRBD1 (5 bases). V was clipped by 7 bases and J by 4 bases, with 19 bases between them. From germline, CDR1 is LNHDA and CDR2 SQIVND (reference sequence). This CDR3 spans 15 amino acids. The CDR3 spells CASTPTRAPSYGYTF. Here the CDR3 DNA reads TGTGCCAGTACCCCGACCAGGGCTCCCAGCTATGGCTACACCTTC.

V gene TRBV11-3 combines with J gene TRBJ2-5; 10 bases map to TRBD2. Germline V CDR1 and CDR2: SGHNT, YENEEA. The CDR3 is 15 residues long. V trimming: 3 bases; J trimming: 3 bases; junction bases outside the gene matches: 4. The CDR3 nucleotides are TGTGCCAGCAGCTTCGGGACTAGCGTGAAAGAGACCCAGTACTTC. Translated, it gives CASSFGTSVKETQYF.

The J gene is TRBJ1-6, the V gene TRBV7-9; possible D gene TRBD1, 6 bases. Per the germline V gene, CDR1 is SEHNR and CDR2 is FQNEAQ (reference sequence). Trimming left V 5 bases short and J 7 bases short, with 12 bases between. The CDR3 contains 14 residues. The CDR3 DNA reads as TGTGCCAGCAGCCCGGACAGCGACAATTCACCCCTCCACTTT. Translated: CASSPDSDNSPLHF.

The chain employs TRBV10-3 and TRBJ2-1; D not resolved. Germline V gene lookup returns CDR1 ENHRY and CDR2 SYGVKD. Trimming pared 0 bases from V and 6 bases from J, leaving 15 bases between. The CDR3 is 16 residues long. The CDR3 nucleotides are TGTGCCATCAGTGAGTCCGCGACCGGGTCGGGCAATGAGCAGTTCTTC. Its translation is CAISESATGSGNEQFF.

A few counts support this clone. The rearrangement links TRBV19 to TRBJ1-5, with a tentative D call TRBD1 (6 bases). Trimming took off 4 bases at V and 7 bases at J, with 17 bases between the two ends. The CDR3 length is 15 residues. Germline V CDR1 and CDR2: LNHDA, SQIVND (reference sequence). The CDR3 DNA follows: TGTGCCAGTAGTAACGCCGGGACATCTAGCCAGCCCCAGCATTTT. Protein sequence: CASSNAGTSSQPQHF.